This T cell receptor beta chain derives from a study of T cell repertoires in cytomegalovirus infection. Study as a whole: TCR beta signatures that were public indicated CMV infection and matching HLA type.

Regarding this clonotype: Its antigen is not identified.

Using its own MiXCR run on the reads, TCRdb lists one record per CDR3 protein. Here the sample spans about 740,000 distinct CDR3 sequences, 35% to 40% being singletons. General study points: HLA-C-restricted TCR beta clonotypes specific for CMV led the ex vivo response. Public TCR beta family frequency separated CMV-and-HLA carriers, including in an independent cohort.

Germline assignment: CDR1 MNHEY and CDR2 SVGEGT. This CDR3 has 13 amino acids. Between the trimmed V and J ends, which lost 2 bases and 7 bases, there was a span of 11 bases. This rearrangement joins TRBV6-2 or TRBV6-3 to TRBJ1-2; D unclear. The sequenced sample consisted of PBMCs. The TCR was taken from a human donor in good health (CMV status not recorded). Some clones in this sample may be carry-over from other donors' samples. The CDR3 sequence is CASSYEWIRGYTF. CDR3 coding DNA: TGTGCCAGCAGTTACGAGTGGATCCGTGGCTACACCTTC.